Sequencing of this T cell receptor beta chain was carried out in a study of blood T cell repertoires in COVID-19. The CDR3 is 15 residues long. Per germline, CDR1 LNHDA and CDR2 SQIVND (reference sequence). J lost 2 bases, V lost 3 bases, and 3 bases had no gene match. A remark on this clone: Other DNA sequences in this sample translate to the same CDR3.

Measured with immunoSEQ multiplex PCR; TCRdb has only the in-frame clones, and not every one. This table has 60,000 to 90,000 clones, approximately 82% appearing once. The sample was peripheral blood. The chain carries TRBV19 and TRBJ2-7; 11 bases align to TRBD2. The sequence derives from a woman aged 50 to 60 with acute or convalescent COVID-19. CDR3 DNA: TGTGCCAGTAGTATCGGGACTAGCGGAACCTACGAGCAGTACTTC. Translating gives CASSIGTSGTYEQYF.